One T cell receptor (beta chain) is described in this entry. With 3 bases removed from V and 4 bases from J, the gap between germline ends came to 10 bases. Germline V gene sequence: CDR1 MDHEN, CDR2 SYDVKM. The CDR3 consists of 13 residues. This entry comes from a study of CD8 T cells in Susac syndrome. With random hexamers, 0.5 to 1 ug RNA was reverse transcribed. Amplification of TCR beta CDR3 was carried out by immunoSEQ multiplex PCR, which covered 54 Vbeta and 13 Jbeta segments. TCRdb used MiXCR to reprocess the immunoSEQ multiplex PCR reads, holding one entry per CDR3 protein. Among more than 100,000 distinct CDR3 sequences listed, about 96% were seen once. The T cells that were sequenced for TCR beta were CD8+ and CD4+ cells from blood. Healthy donors acted as controls, with matching for age and sex. Negative isolation yielded the CD8+ and CD4+ T cells, while FACS enriched the TEMRA cells.

The sample consisted of CD4+ T cells from PBMCs. The sequence came from a human donor in good health. The chain couples TRBV28 to TRBJ2-7; D is unresolved. The CDR3 region is CASSLARWYEQYF. Here the CDR3 DNA reads TGTGCCAGCAGTTTGGCCCGGTGGTACGAGCAGTACTTC.